This T cell receptor (beta chain) was profiled in a study of a mutant IDH1 vaccine in newly diagnosed glioma. As for the study in general: The initiation of vaccination occurred 4-6 weeks after radiotherapy alone, or with temozolomide cycles. Earlier treatment was radiotherapy, temozolomide, or both, with most getting both.

Time point described: week 35, safety follow-up. Doses consisted of 300 ug of mutant IDH1 20-mer peptide each, paired with topical imiquimod. Notes on this clone: Antigen specificity is unknown.

Findings of the study overall: Top-clonotype changes in peripheral T cells seemed unrelated to pseudoprogression.

The repertoire was sequenced with immunoSEQ multiplex PCR; TCRdb's copy has only in-frame clones and lacks some. The table lists around 57,000 clones, 84% of them singletons, with about 4% in the top ten. V lost 2 bases and J lost 4, with 2 bases in between. The CDR3 runs to 12 residues. Germline CDR1 MDHEN, CDR2 SYDVKM. This chain joins TRBV28 and TRBJ2-2, with D uncertain. The specimen was PBMCs, collected from a glioma patient whose treatment included an IDH1 peptide vaccine. The clonotype comes from a man in his thirties or forties with glioma. CDR3: CASSLLTGELFF. In nucleotides, the CDR3 is TGTGCCAGCAGTTTACTCACCGGGGAGCTGTTTTTT.